These 3 T cell receptor beta chains originate from one sample sequenced in a study of blood T cells in healthy people across ages. Primers used in a second PCR of about 7 to 12 cycles were a sample-barcoded 5' primer and a J-beta primer mix. Each CDR3 protein is one row after TCRdb ran MiXCR on the 5' RACE reads. The data show about 650,000 distinct CDR3 sequences, approximately 52% seen once. The sequenced material came from blood. The receptors here all came from a woman of 80 years or more in good health.

The chain uses TRBV10-2 and TRBJ1-2, with TRBD1 identical over 8 bases. The ends lost 5 bases at V and 7 bases at J; junction bases unmatched: 3. This CDR3 has 12 residues. Germline assignment: CDR1 WSHSY and CDR2 SAAADI. DNA of the CDR3: TGCGCCAGCAGTCCAGGGGGCGGTGGCTACACCTTC. It translates to CASSPGGGGYTF.

This clonotype was recorded at least ten times. V gene TRBV5-6 combines with J gene TRBJ2-3; TRBD1 matches 7 bases. This CDR3 comprises 16 residues. Trimming at V came to 3 bases and at J to 0 bases, leaving 7 bases not matched to a gene. The germline V gene encodes CDR1 SGHDT and CDR2 YYEEEE. CDR3 sequence reads: CASSYHRGESTDTQYF. CDR3 DNA sequence: TGTGCCAGCAGCTACCACAGGGGCGAGAGCACAGATACGCAGTATTTT. The whole variable domain, filled in from reference TRBV5-6 and TRBJ2-3, reads DAGVTQSPTHLIKTRGQQVTLRCSPKSGHDTVSWYQQALGQGPQFIFQYYEEEERQRGNFPDRFSGHQFPNYSSELNVNALLLGDSALYLCASSYHRGESTDTQYFGPGTRLTVL.

The chain employs TRBV5-1 and TRBJ2-1, with 7 nucleotides matching TRBD2. Germline V CDR1 and CDR2: SGHRS, YFSETQ. Unmatched junction bases numbered 8, after V lost 2 bases and J lost 6 bases. CDR3 size: 15 residues. The CDR3 loop is CASSLAPGGPNEQFF. CDR3 DNA sequence: TGCGCCAGCAGCTTAGCCCCGGGGGGTCCCAATGAGCAGTTCTTC.